The TCR beta chain under discussion was sequenced for a study of CD8 T cells in ankylosing spondylitis. Overall study findings and caveats: Clones that were linked to disease were CD8+ and were relatively rare in peripheral blood. Previous work reported some of these motif variants in the synovial fluid and blood of reactive arthritis. The study looked at matched synovial fluid samples from ankylosing spondylitis patients. Disease-linked clones were reported to be significantly enriched there. A motif of fewer than ten highly homologous TCR beta variants was seen as apparently characteristic of ankylosing spondylitis blood.

This CDR3 has 17 amino acids. The V gene end was trimmed by 3 bases and the J gene end by 3 bases; junction bases not matched to a gene: 14. Germline V gives CDR1 LGHNA, CDR2 YNFKEQ. TCRdb itself ran the 5' RACE reads through MiXCR, one entry per CDR3 protein. This sample carries about 840,000 distinct CDR3 sequences, 12% of them seen once, and the ten largest clones take less than 0.65%. Turning to this clonotype: No antigen is known for it.

The TCR sequence derives from a male donor with ankylosing spondylitis. The rearrangement links TRBV4-2 to TRBJ2-7; 7 bases map to TRBD1. The sample consisted of blood, either unsorted or a sorted T cell fraction (not recorded which). The CDR3 loop is CASSQVARTGLSYEQYF. The CDR3 DNA follows: TGTGCCAGCAGCCAGGTTGCCCGGACAGGCTTGAGCTACGAGCAGTACTTC.